The T cell receptor beta chain under discussion was sequenced for a study of T-cell memory formation after mild COVID-19. Turning to the study itself: The TCR clusters were mostly specific to one donor. Notes on the study in general: SARS-CoV-2 specificity of second-wave clones peaking day 37 was unconfirmed. The CD4+ clones that contracted clustered mainly within CM and EM, and the CD8+ clones concentrated in EMRA.

This clonotype was seen more than once but under ten times. The antigen remains unidentified. MiXCR, applied by TCRdb to the 5' RACE reads, yields one record per CDR3 protein. The sample contains 400,000 or so distinct CDR3 sequences, 15% to 20% of which appear only once. The sample consisted of PBMCs or a T cell subset sorted from them (not recorded which). The TCR comes from an adult woman who had mild COVID-19 (a few samples of this study predate the infection). Cell type and time point are not known.

CDR3 nucleotides: TGTGCCAGCAGCCCAGGGACTAGTAAGTCCCTCAACGCGAACACCGGGGAGCTGTTTTTT. It codes for CASSPGTSKSLNANTGELFF. The V call is TRBV4-2, the J call TRBJ2-2, with 8 bases aligning to TRBD2. The CDR3 totals 20 residues. CDR1 and CDR2 (germline): LGHNA, YNFKEQ. V was pared by 4 bases and J by 0 bases, with 16 bases of the junction left unmatched.